The subject of this entry is one TCR beta chain. Reverse transcription of 0.5 to 1 ug RNA was performed with random hexamers. TCRdb re-called the immunoSEQ multiplex PCR reads through MiXCR, storing one row per CDR3 protein. The repertoire holds around 53,000 distinct CDR3 sequences, 85% to 95% seen once, with 0.75% in the top ten. This sample was taken from a study of CD8 T cells in Susac syndrome. The sample was CD8+ T cells from PBMCs. This TCR came from a human donor with Susac syndrome.

The CDR3, as DNA: TGTGCCAGCAATCTAGCGGGGGGGGTTAATGAGCAGTTCTTC. This gives the protein CASNLAGGVNEQFF. The chain has TRBV12-3 or TRBV12-4 and TRBJ2-1; 12 bases are shared with TRBD2. The V gene end was trimmed by 7 bases and the J gene end by 7 bases; junction bases not matched to a gene: 5. This CDR3 is built from 14 residues.